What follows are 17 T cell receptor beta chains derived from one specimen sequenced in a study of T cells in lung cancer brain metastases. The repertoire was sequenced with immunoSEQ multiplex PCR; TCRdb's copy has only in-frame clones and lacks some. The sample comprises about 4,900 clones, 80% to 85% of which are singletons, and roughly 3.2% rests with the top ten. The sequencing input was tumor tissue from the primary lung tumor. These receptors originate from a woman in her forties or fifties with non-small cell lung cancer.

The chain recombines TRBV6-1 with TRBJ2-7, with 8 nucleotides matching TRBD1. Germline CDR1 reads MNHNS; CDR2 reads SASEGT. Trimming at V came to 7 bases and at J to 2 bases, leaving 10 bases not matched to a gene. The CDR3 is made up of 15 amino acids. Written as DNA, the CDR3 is TGTGCCAGCACCGGAATGACAGGGGAAGCCTACGAGCAGTACTTC. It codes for CASTGMTGEAYEQYF.

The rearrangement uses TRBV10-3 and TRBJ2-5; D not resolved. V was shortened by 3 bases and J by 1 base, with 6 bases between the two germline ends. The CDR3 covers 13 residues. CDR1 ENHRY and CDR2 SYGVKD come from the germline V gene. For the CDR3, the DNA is TGTGCCATCAGTGACTTAGCCCAAGAGACCCAGTACTTC. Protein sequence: CAISDLAQETQYF.

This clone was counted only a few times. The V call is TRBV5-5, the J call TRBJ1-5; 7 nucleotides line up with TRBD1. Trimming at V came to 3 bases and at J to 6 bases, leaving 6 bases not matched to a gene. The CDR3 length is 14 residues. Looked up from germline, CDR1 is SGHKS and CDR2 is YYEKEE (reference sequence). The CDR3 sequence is CASSSTGAGQPQHF. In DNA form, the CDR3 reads TGTGCCAGCAGCTCCACAGGGGCGGGTCAGCCCCAGCATTTT.

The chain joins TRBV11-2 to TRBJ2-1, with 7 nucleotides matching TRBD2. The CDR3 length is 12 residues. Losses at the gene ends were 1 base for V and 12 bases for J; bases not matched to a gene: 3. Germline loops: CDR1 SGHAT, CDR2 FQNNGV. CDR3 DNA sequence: TGTGCCAGCAGCTTAGGCGGGAGAGGGCAGTTCTTC. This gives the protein CASSLGGRGQFF.

The CDR3 DNA reads as TGTGCCAGCAGCTTAGCGGTGTGGGAGACAGAGGAGCTGTTTTTT. Amino acids: CASSLAVWETEELFF. This sequence joins TRBV7-2 and TRBJ2-2; D assignment may be TRBD1 or TRBD2 (5 bases each). The ends were cut back, 0 bases at V and 10 bases at J, with 15 bases in the middle. CDR1 SGHTA and CDR2 FQGNSA come from the germline V gene. This CDR3 region has 15 residues. Full variable domain (outside the CDR3, taken from reference TRBV7-2 and TRBJ2-2): GAGVSQSPSNKVTEKGKDVELRCDPISGHTALYWYRQSLGQGLEFLIYFQGNSAPDKSGLPSDRFSAERTGGSVSTLTIQRTQQEDSAVYLCASSLAVWETEELFFGEGSRLTVL.

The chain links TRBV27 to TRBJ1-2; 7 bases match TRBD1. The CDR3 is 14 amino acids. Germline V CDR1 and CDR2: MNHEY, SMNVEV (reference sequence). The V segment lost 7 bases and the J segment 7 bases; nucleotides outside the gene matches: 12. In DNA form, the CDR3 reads TGTGCCAGCACCGATAGACAGGGAGGAGTTGGCTACACCTTC. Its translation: CASTDRQGGVGYTF.

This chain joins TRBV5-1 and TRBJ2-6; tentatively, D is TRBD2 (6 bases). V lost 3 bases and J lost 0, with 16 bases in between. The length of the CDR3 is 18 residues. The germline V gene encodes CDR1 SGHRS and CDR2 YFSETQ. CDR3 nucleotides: TGCGCCAGCAGCTCTCCAGGCGGGGCCGGCTCTGGGGCCAACGTCCTGACTTTC. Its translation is CASSSPGGAGSGANVLTF.

The CDR3, as DNA: TGTGCCTGGAGTGCCTTGGGACAGGGAAACACCATATATTTT. It specifies CAWSALGQGNTIYF. The chain links TRBV30 to TRBJ1-3, with 7 bases lining up with TRBD1. Losses at the gene ends were 1 base for V and 4 bases for J; bases not matched to a gene: 4. The CDR3 totals 14 residues. The germline gives CDR1 GTSNPN, CDR2 SVGIG (reference sequence).

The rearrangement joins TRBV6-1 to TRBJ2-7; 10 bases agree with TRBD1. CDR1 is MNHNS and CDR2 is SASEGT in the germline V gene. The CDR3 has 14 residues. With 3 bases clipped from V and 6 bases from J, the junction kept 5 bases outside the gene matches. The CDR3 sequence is CASSETGQGFEQYF. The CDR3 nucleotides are TGTGCCAGCAGTGAGACGGGACAGGGGTTCGAGCAGTACTTC.

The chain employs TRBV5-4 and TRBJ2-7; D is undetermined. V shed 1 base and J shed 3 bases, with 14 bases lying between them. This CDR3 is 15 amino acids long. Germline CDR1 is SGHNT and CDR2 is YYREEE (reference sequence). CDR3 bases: TGTGCCAGCAGCTTGCCGGGTCAACTGAACTACGAGCAGTACTTC. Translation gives CASSLPGQLNYEQYF.

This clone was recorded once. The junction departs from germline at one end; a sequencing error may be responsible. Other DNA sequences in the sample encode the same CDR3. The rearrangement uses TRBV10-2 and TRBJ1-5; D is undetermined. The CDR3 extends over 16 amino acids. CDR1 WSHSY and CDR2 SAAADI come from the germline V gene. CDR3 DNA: TGCGCCAGCAGTGAGTCTCCCGGGAATAGCAATCAACCCCAGCATTTT. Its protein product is CASSESPGNSNQPQHF.

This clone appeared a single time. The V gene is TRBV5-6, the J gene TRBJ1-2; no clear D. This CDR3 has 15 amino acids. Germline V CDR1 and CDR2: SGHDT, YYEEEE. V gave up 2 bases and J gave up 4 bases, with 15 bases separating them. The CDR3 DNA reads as TGTGCCAGCAGCTTTGTTACAGCGATGGGCTATGGCTACACCTTC. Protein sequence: CASSFVTAMGYGYTF.

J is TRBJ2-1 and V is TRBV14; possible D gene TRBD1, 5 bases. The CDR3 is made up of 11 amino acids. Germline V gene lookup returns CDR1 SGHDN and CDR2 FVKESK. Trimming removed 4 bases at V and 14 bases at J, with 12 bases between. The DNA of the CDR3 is TGTGCCAGCAGCCGGGGCCCAACAAAGTTCTTC. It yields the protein CASSRGPTKFF. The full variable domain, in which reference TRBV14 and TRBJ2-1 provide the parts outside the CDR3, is EAGVTQFPSHSVIEKGQTVTLRCDPISGHDNLYWYRRVMGKEIKFLLHFVKESKQDESGMPNNRFLAERTGGTYSTLKVQPAELEDSGVYFCASSRGPTKFFGPGTRLTVL.

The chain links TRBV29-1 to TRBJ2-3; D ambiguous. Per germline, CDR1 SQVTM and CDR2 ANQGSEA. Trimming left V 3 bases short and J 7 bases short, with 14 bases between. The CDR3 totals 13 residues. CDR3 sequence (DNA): TGCAGCGTTGATCCTATTGGGGTCTATACGCAGTATTTT. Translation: CSVDPIGVYTQYF.

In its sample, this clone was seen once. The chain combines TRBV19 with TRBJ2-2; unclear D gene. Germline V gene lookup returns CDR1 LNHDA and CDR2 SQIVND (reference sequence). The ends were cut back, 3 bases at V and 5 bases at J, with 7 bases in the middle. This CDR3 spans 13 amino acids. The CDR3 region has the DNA TGTGCCAGTAGTATTGCCGGGACCGGGGAGCTGTTTTTT. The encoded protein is CASSIAGTGELFF.

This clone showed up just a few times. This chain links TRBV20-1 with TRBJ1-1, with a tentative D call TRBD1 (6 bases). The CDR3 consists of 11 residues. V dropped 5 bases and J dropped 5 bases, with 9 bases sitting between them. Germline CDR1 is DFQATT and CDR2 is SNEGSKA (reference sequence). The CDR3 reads CSAGQGTEAFF. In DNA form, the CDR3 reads TGCAGTGCTGGCCAGGGGACTGAAGCTTTCTTT.

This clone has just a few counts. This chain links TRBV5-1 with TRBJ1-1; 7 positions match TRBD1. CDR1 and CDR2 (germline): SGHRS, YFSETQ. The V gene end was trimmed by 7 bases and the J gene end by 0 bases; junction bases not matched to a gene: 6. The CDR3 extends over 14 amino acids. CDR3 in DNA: TGCGCCAGCGGACCGGGACAGCTGAACACTGAAGCTTTCTTT. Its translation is CASGPGQLNTEAFF.